The entry that follows covers one T cell receptor (beta chain) sequence. No antigen is known for it. Germline V lookup: CDR1 SGDLS, CDR2 YYNGEE. There are 14 residues in the CDR3. J lost 9 bases, V lost 2 bases, and 8 bases had no gene match. It was approximately 9 milliliters of peripheral blood that were drawn from each donor. The authors extracted at least 6 micrograms of total RNA per sample. The second PCR ran about 6 to 12 cycles with a sample-barcoded 5' primer and J-beta primers. TCRdb re-called the 5' RACE reads through MiXCR, storing one row per CDR3 protein. The repertoire has around 1.7 million distinct CDR3 sequences, approximately 30% of them found once; the top ten carry 6.5% to 8.5%. This sample is part of a study of blood T cells in healthy people across ages. Study conclusions and caveats: Total diversity from one million sequenced T cells was likely underestimated.

The sequence came from a woman under 40 in good health. The chain joins TRBV9 to TRBJ2-4; 7 bases line up with TRBD2. Material: blood. The CDR3 nucleotides are TGTGCCAGCAGCGTCAGTTATGGGGGGGGCATTCAGTACTTC. Translating gives CASSVSYGGGIQYF.